This passage covers 21 T cell receptor beta chains from one sample sequenced in a study of shared clonotypes between healthy human individuals. Generated by immunoSEQ multiplex PCR, the TCRdb table keeps only in-frame clones and is missing some. The sample consists of some 1,900,000 clones, about 95% of them appearing once. Positively selected for CCR7, the CD45RO-negative cells used as naive CD8 cells excluded terminally differentiated effector memory CD45RA+ cells. Sequencing used naive CD8+ T cells sorted from blood. The receptors come from a man aged 18 to 30 in good health.

The V gene is TRBV2, the J gene TRBJ1-1, with D uncertain. The CDR3 is 19 amino acids. Germline V gives CDR1 SNHLY, CDR2 FYNNEI. Trimming pared 0 bases from V and 3 bases from J, leaving 23 bases between. CDR3 DNA sequence: TGTGCCAGCAGTGAAGCGATCTTCGGTCCGGAGATGGCGGACACTGAAGCTTTCTTT. Its protein product is CASSEAIFGPEMADTEAFF.

The rearrangement uses TRBV7-9 and TRBJ2-7; D might be TRBD1 or TRBD2, each matching 5 bases. The V gene's germline CDR1 is SEHNR and CDR2 FQNEAQ (reference sequence). The CDR3 consists of 15 residues. V was cut by 2 bases and J by 6 bases, with 17 bases left in between. The CDR3 region has the DNA TGTGCCAGCAGCTTATTGGGGCTCGGGAAACGCGAGCAGTACTTC. Protein sequence: CASSLLGLGKREQYF.

The rearrangement uses TRBV2 and TRBJ2-3; TRBD2 matches 9 bases. V trimming: 7 bases; J trimming: 1 base; junction bases outside the gene matches: 6. CDR3 size: 15 residues. Germline assignment: CDR1 SNHLY and CDR2 FYNNEI. The CDR3 bases are TGTGCCAGCATGTCCCCTAGCGGGGGCACAGATACGCAGTATTTT. It specifies CASMSPSGGTDTQYF. Using reference TRBV2 and TRBJ2-3 for the parts outside the CDR3, the full variable domain is EPEVTQTPSHQVTQMGQEVILRCVPISNHLYFYWYRQILGQKVEFLVSFYNNEISEKSEIFDDQFSVERPDGSNFTLKIRSTKLEDSAMYFCASMSPSGGTDTQYFGPGTRLTVL.

This clone was recorded once. V and J are TRBV7-2 and TRBJ2-1, with TRBD2 matching 11 bases. CDR3 size: 15 residues. Germline V gene lookup returns CDR1 SGHTA and CDR2 FQGNSA. V lost 1 base and J lost 6; bases outside the gene matches: 2. The CDR3 is CASSLVLAGGNEQFF. The CDR3 DNA reads as TGTGCCAGCAGCTTAGTGCTAGCGGGGGGCAATGAGCAGTTCTTC.

This chain connects TRBV7-6 to TRBJ2-1; tentatively, D is TRBD2 (5 bases). Per the germline V gene, CDR1 is SGHVS and CDR2 is FNYEAQ. This CDR3 contains 15 residues. The V end lost 2 bases, the J end lost 2 bases, and 10 bases lay between the germline ends. The CDR3 protein is CASSLMGVTYNEQFF. Here the CDR3 DNA reads TGTGCCAGCAGCTTAATGGGAGTTACCTACAATGAGCAGTTCTTC.

This chain connects TRBV6-6 to TRBJ1-2; D is unresolved. Trimming left V 2 bases short and J 8 bases short, with 12 bases between. This CDR3 comprises 13 residues. Germline V gene sequence: CDR1 MNHNY, CDR2 SVGAGI (reference sequence). DNA for the CDR3: TGTGCCAGCAGTTACGGGCCGACGGAGGGCTACACCTTC. Translating it yields CASSYGPTEGYTF.

This clone came up a few times. Other DNA sequences within the sample encode an identical CDR3. V and J are TRBV11-2 and TRBJ2-7; weak D call: TRBD1 (6 bases). Trimming stripped 5 bases from V and 1 base from J, with 9 bases between. The CDR3 is 13 residues long. Germline lookup yields CDR1 SGHAT and CDR2 FQNNGV. CDR3: CASSLGQSYEQYF. CDR3 DNA: TGTGCCAGCAGCCTGGGACAATCCTACGAGCAGTACTTC. Looking up the rest from reference TRBV11-2 and TRBJ2-7 gives the full variable domain: EAGVAQSPRYKIIEKRQSVAFWCNPISGHATLYWYQQILGQGPKLLIQFQNNGVVDDSQLPKDRFSAERLKGVDSTLKIQPAKLEDSAVYLCASSLGQSYEQYFGPGTRLTVT.

The sample holds one count of this clone. The DNA of the CDR3 is TGTGCCAGCAGTCCCACCCAGGGCCCCGGGGAGCTGTTTTTT. Translating gives CASSPTQGPGELFF. The rearrangement uses TRBV27 and TRBJ2-2, with D perhaps TRBD1 (5 bases). V was cut by 5 bases and J by 6 bases, with 13 bases left in between. The germline gives CDR1 MNHEY, CDR2 SMNVEV (reference sequence). The CDR3 has 14 amino acids.

This clone has only one observation. V and J are TRBV7-8 and TRBJ1-5, with a possible D match to TRBD1 (5 bases). V lost 1 base to trimming and J lost 4 bases, with 11 bases between them. The CDR3 consists of 15 residues. Germline CDR1 SGHVS, CDR2 FQNEAQ. CDR3 in DNA: TGTGCCAGCAGCTTAGGGGCAGGGACTAATCAGCCCCAGCATTTT. Amino acid sequence: CASSLGAGTNQPQHF.

The rearrangement uses TRBV27 and TRBJ2-5, with 8 positions matching TRBD2. The CDR3 sequence is 15 residues long. From germline, CDR1 is MNHEY and CDR2 SMNVEV (reference sequence). The V and J ends lost 6 bases and 5 bases, in that order; junction bases with no gene match: 11. CDR3 in DNA: TGTGCCAGCAGGTCGACGGGAGGGCCTTGGGAGACCCAGTACTTC. The encoded protein is CASRSTGGPWETQYF.

The CDR3 nucleotides read TGTGCTAGTGGTTTTGGCAGCTATGGCTACACCTTC. As protein: CASGFGSYGYTF. This chain uses TRBV12-5 with TRBJ1-2; D is undetermined. The V end was cut by 3 bases, the J end by 4 bases, with 6 bases between. There are 12 residues in the CDR3. Germline V gene data show CDR1 as LGHNT and CDR2 as FRNRAP.

The chain carries TRBV7-9 and TRBJ2-2; D is uncertain. Trimming removed 5 bases from V and 4 bases from J, with 8 bases in between. The CDR3 loop spans 13 amino acids. Per germline, CDR1 SEHNR and CDR2 FQNEAQ (reference sequence). In nucleotides, the CDR3 is TGTGCCAGCAGCAAATCTACCACCGGGGAGCTGTTTTTT. Translation: CASSKSTTGELFF.

V and J are TRBV7-9 and TRBJ2-3, with a weak D call TRBD1 (6 bases). The CDR3 runs to 15 residues. CDR1 and CDR2 from the germline V gene are SEHNR and FQNEAQ (reference sequence). V dropped 10 bases and J dropped 0 bases, with 17 bases sitting between them. CDR3 nucleotide sequence: TGTGCCACCTTACAGGGTACATGGAGCACAGATACGCAGTATTTT. The encoded protein is CATLQGTWSTDTQYF.

This chain links TRBV10-2 with TRBJ2-7; D is ambiguous. The germline V gene encodes CDR1 WSHSY and CDR2 SAAADI. V lost 7 bases and J lost 0, with 7 bases in between. This CDR3 has 12 residues. The CDR3 protein is CASTVGSYEQYF. The CDR3 nucleotides are TGCGCCAGCACTGTAGGCTCCTACGAGCAGTACTTC.

As regards this clone: Additional DNA sequences in this sample encode the identical CDR3. This chain's CDR3 is CASSFQSGNTIYF. CDR3 DNA: TGTGCCAGCAGTTTTCAGAGTGGAAACACCATATATTTT. This chain uses TRBV28 with TRBJ1-3; D gene ambiguous. The CDR3 runs 13 residues. From germline, CDR1 is MDHEN and CDR2 SYDVKM. The V gene lost 3 bases and the J gene lost 3 bases, with 6 bases spanning the gap.

The V and J genes are TRBV4-1 and TRBJ1-2; perhaps TRBD1 as D (5 bases). This CDR3 region has 16 residues. Germline V lookup: CDR1 MGHRA, CDR2 YSYEKL. The germline V and J ends were trimmed by 1 base and 4 bases, with 16 bases remaining between them. For the CDR3, the DNA is TGCGCCAGCAGCCAAGCTGGGTCCCAGGGTGGCTATGGCTACACCTTC. Translating gives CASSQAGSQGGYGYTF.

This chain uses TRBV27 with TRBJ1-3; weak D call: TRBD1 (6 bases). The CDR3 extends over 15 amino acids. The V gene lost 0 bases and the J gene lost 4 bases, with 10 bases spanning the gap. Per the germline V gene, CDR1 is MNHEY and CDR2 is SMNVEV (reference sequence). CDR3 in DNA: TGTGCCAGCAGTTTATCGGGGGCTACGGGAAACACCATATATTTT. Its translation: CASSLSGATGNTIYF.

The V call is TRBV6-1, the J call TRBJ2-7, with D unclear. The CDR3 has 14 residues. In germline, CDR1 is MNHNS, CDR2 SASEGT. V lost 2 bases, J lost 2 bases, and 10 bases lay in between. The CDR3 DNA sequence: TGTGCCAGCAGTGAATCATGGCCCACCTACGAGCAGTACTTC. This codes for CASSESWPTYEQYF.

J is TRBJ2-2 and V is TRBV5-6; 11 nucleotides match TRBD2. CDR3 size: 16 residues. CDR1 and CDR2 (germline): SGHDT, YYEEEE. The J segment lost 6 bases and the V segment lost 0 bases, leaving 4 bases of the junction unmatched. CDR3 in amino acids: CASSLAVAGGAGELFF. The CDR3 DNA sequence: TGTGCCAGCAGCTTGGCGGTAGCGGGAGGGGCCGGGGAGCTGTTTTTT. Complete variable domain (other parts from reference TRBV5-6 and TRBJ2-2): DAGVTQSPTHLIKTRGQQVTLRCSPKSGHDTVSWYQQALGQGPQFIFQYYEEEERQRGNFPDRFSGHQFPNYSSELNVNALLLGDSALYLCASSLAVAGGAGELFFGEGSRLTVL.

The chain carries TRBV6-1 and TRBJ2-5; TRBD1 matches at 7 bases. There are 15 residues in the CDR3. CDR1 and CDR2 from the germline V gene are MNHNS and SASEGT. V gave up 4 bases and J gave up 7 bases; unmatched junction bases: 12. DNA of the CDR3: TGTGCCAGCAGTGTTGGGGACAGAGCCTACGGGACCCAGTACTTC. This codes for CASSVGDRAYGTQYF.

The CDR3: CASSQSELTGLGYTF. The DNA of the CDR3 is TGCGCCAGCAGCCAGAGTGAATTAACAGGGCTCGGCTACACCTTC. V and J are TRBV4-1 and TRBJ1-2; D possibly corresponds to TRBD1 (6 bases). Germline values: CDR1 MGHRA, CDR2 YSYEKL. V lost 3 bases and J lost 8, with 19 bases in between. This CDR3 has 15 residues.